The source of this T cell receptor beta chain is a study of blood T cell repertoires in COVID-19. Study at large: Sites in the United States, Italy and Spain provided acute and convalescent COVID-19 samples. Sources were T cells, B-cell-depleted T cells, or PBMCs; the material itself was cDNA or gDNA.

Per the original methods: Quantification of nucleated cells was approximated via reference gene primer amplification. Some clones are missing from TCRdb's copy, which holds only in-frame ones; the method was immunoSEQ multiplex PCR. V and J calls and clone size are as listed in that table; D and trimming were resolved from the DNA. Among roughly 250,000 clones listed, approximately 86% were seen once. This clone appeared many times. V gave up 4 bases and J gave up 1 base, with 10 bases separating them. The CDR3 loop spans 14 amino acids. Germline CDR1 and CDR2: MGHDK and SYGVNS. Sequencing input: peripheral blood. The sequence derives from a woman under 40 with acute or convalescent COVID-19. The gene calls are TRBV25-1 and TRBJ1-1; a weak D match, TRBD1 (5 bases). Written as DNA, the CDR3 is TGTGCCAGCAGTGTTGGTGGGGCGAACACTGAAGCTTTCTTT. It yields the protein CASSVGGANTEAFF.